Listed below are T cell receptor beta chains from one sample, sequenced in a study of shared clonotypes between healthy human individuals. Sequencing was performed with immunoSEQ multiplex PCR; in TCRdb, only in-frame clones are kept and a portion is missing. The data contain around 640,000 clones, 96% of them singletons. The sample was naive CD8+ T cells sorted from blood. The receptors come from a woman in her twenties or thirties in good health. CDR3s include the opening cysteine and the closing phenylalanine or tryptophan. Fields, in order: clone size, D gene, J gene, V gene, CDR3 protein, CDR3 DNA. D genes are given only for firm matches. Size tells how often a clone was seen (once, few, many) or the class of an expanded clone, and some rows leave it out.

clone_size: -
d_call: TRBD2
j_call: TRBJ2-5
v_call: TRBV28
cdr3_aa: CASSRPPTSGRAPGETQYF
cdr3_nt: TGTGCCAGCAGTCGTCCTCCGACTAGCGGGAGGGCCCCTGGGGAGACCCAGTACTTC

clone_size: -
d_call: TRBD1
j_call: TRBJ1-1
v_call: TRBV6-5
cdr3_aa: CASGQVNTEAFF
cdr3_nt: TGTGCCAGCGGACAGGTGAACACTGAAGCTTTCTTT

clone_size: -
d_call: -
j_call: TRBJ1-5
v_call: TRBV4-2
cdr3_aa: CASSQGVSNQPQHF
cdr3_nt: TGTGCCAGCAGCCAAGGGGTGAGCAATCAGCCCCAGCATTTT

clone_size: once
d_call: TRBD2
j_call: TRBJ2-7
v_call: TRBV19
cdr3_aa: CASSPPPAGGGEQYF
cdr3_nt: TGTGCCAGTAGTCCCCCCCCCGCGGGAGGTGGCGAGCAGTACTTC

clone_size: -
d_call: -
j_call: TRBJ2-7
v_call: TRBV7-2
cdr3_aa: CASSSYRGYEQYF
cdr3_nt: TGTGCCAGCAGCTCATACCGGGGCTACGAGCAGTACTTC

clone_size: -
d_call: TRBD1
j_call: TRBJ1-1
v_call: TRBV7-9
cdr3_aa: CASSNTGDGTEAFF
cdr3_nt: TGTGCCAGCAGTAATACAGGGGATGGCACTGAAGCTTTCTTT

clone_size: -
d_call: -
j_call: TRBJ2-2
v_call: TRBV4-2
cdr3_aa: CASSQEGLSTGELFF
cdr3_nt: TGTGCCAGCAGCCAAGAAGGGTTGTCCACCGGGGAGCTGTTTTTT

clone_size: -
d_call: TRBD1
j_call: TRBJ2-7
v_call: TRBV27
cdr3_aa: CASSLGDRDNEQYF
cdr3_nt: TGTGCCAGCAGTCTGGGGGACAGGGACAACGAGCAGTACTTC

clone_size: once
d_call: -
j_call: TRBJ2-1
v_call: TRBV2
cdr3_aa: CASSWTRNEQFF
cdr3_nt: TGTGCCAGCAGCTGGACTCGGAATGAGCAGTTCTTC

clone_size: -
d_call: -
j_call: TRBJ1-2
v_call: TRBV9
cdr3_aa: CASSATDPEGYTF
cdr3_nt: TGTGCCAGCAGCGCGACAGACCCTGAAGGCTACACCTTC

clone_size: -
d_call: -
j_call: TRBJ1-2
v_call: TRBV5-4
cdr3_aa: CARLTGLSDYGYTF
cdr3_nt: TGTGCCAGGCTGACAGGCCTGTCGGACTATGGCTACACCTTC

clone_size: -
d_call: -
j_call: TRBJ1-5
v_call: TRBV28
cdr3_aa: CASSFLRRNQPQHF
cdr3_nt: TGTGCCAGCAGTTTTCTCAGGAGAAATCAGCCCCAGCATTTT

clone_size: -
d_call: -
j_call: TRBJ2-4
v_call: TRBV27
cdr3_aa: CASGDREGNIQYF
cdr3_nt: TGTGCCAGCGGCGACAGGGAGGGCAACATTCAGTACTTC

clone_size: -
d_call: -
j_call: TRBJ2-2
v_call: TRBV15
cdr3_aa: CATSRGGPWNTGELFF
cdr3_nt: TGTGCCACCAGCAGAGGGGGTCCGTGGAACACCGGGGAGCTGTTTTTT

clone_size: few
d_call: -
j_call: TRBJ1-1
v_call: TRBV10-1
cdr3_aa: CASSEGVGHEAFF
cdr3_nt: TGCGCCAGCAGTGAGGGCGTGGGGCATGAAGCTTTCTTT

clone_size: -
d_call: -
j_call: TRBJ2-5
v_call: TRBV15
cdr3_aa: CATSSSRREETQYF
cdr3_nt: TGTGCCACCAGCAGCTCTCGACGGGAAGAGACCCAGTACTTC

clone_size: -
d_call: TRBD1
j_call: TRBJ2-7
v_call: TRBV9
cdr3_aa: CASSPTGGPALYEQYF
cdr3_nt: TGTGCCAGCAGCCCGACAGGGGGGCCGGCTCTCTACGAGCAGTACTTC

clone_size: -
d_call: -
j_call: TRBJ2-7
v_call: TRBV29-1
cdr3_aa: CSVSGQRSSYEQYF
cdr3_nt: TGCAGCGTTAGCGGACAGCGTAGCTCCTACGAGCAGTACTTC

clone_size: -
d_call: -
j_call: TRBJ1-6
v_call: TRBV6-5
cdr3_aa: CASSYAGNSPLHF
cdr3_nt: TGTGCCAGCAGTTACGCTGGGAATTCACCCCTCCACTTT

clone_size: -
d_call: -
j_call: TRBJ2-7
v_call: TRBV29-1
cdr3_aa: CSVEFVAGANSYEQYF
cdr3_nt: TGCAGCGTTGAGTTTGTTGCAGGGGCCAACTCCTACGAGCAGTACTTC

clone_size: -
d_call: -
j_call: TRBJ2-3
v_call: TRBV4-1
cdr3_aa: CASSQEGVEVRDTQYF
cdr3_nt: TGCGCCAGCAGCCAAGAGGGGGTCGAGGTTCGAGATACGCAGTATTTT

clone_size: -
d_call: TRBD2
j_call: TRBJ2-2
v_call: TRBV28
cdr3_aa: CASSPGGGSRELFF
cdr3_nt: TGTGCCAGCAGCCCAGGCGGGGGATCCAGGGAGCTGTTTTTT

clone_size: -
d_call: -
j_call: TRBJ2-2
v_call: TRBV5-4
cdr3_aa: CASSVDTNTGELFF
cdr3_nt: TGTGCCAGCAGCGTCGATACGAACACCGGGGAGCTGTTTTTT

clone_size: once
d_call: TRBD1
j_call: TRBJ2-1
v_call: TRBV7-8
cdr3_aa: CASSLEGAGYEQFF
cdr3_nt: TGTGCCAGCAGCTTAGAGGGGGCAGGGTATGAGCAGTTCTTC

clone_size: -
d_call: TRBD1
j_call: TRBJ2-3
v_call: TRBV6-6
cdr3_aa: CASSYATGGLQYF
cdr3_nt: TGTGCCAGCAGTTACGCGACAGGGGGGTTGCAGTATTTT

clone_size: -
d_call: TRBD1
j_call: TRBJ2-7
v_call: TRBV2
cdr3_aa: CASTRDSVYEQYF
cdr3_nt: TGTGCCAGCACCCGGGACAGCGTCTACGAGCAGTACTTC

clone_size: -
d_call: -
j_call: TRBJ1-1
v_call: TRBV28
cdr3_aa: CASRQVRVTEAFF
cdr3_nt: TGTGCCAGCAGACAAGTCCGGGTCACTGAAGCTTTCTTT

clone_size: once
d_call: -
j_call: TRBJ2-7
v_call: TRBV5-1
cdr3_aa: CASSPLSTGLYEQYF
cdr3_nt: TGCGCCAGCAGCCCTTTGAGCACAGGCCTCTACGAGCAGTACTTC

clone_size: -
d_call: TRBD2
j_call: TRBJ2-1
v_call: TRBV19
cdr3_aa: CASSIGTSGTYNEQFF
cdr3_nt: TGTGCCAGTAGTATAGGGACTAGCGGAACCTACAATGAGCAGTTCTTC

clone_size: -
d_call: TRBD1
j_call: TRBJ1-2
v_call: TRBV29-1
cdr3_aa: CSVEDLPGQGNYGYTF
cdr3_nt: TGCAGCGTTGAAGATCTCCCTGGACAGGGCAACTATGGCTACACCTTC

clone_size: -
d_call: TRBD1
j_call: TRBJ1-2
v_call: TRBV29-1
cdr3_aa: CSVEGQDYGYTF
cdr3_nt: TGCAGCGTTGAGGGACAGGACTATGGCTACACCTTC

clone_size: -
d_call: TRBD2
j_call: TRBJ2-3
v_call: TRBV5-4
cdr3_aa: CASSLGTSVDTQYF
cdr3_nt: TGTGCCAGCAGCTTAGGGACTAGCGTAGATACGCAGTATTTT

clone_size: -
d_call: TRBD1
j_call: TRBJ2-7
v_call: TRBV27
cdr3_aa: CASSLGQGGLEQYF
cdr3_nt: TGTGCCAGCTCTTTGGGACAGGGGGGGCTCGAGCAGTACTTC

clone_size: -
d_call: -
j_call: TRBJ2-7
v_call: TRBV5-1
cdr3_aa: CASSRLDGGTPYEQYF
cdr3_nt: TGCGCCAGCAGCAGGTTGGACGGGGGCACCCCCTACGAGCAGTACTTC

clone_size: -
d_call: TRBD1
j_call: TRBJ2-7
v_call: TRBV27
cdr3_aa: CATQGQGVFQSYEQYF
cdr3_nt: TGTGCCACTCAGGGACAGGGGGTCTTCCAATCCTACGAGCAGTACTTC

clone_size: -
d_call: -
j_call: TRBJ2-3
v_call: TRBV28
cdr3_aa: CASSLRLLRDSGADTQYF
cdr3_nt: TGTGCCAGCAGTTTACGACTACTACGGGACTCGGGCGCAGATACGCAGTATTTT

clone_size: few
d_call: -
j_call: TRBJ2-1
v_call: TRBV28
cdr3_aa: CASVRPGDNEQFF
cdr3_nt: TGTGCCAGCGTTCGTCCCGGAGACAATGAGCAGTTCTTC

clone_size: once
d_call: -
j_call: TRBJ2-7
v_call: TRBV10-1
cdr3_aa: CASSEGAYEQYF
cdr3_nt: TGCGCCAGCAGTGAGGGGGCCTACGAGCAGTACTTC

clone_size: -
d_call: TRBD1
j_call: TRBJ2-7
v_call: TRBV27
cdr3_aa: CASRPRDRVYEQYF
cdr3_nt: TGTGCCAGCAGACCCCGGGACAGGGTATACGAGCAGTACTTC

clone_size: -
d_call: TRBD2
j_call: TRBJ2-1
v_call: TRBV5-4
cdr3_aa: CASGSGLAGFNEQFF
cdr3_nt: TGTGCCAGCGGGTCGGGACTAGCGGGATTCAATGAGCAGTTCTTC

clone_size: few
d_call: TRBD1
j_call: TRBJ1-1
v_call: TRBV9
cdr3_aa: CASSVRTGGEATEAFF
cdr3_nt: TGTGCCAGCAGCGTCCGGACAGGTGGAGAGGCCACTGAAGCTTTCTTT

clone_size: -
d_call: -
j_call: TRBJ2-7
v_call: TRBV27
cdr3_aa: CASSPTTQGTYEQYF
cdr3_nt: TGTGCCAGCAGCCCTACCACCCAGGGTACGTACGAGCAGTACTTC

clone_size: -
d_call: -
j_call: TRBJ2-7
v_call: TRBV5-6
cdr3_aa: CASSLGSGREQYF
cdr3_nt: TGTGCCAGCAGCTTGGGTTCGGGGAGGGAGCAGTACTTC

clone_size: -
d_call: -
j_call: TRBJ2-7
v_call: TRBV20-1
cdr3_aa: CSAKTVYEQYF
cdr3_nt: TGCAGTGCTAAGACAGTCTACGAGCAGTACTTC

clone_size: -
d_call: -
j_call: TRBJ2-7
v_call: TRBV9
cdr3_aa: CASSVSSGYEQYF
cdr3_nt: TGTGCCAGCAGCGTTTCGTCAGGCTACGAGCAGTACTTC

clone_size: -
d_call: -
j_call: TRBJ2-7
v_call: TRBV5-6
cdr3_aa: CASSLTRVGEQYF
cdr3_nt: TGTGCCAGCAGCTTGACCAGGGTAGGCGAGCAGTACTTC